This TCR beta chain comes out of a study of identical twins. Study observations and caveats: Monozygotic twins shared more out-of-frame TCR alpha than recombination models predicted.

This clonotype has just a few counts. The antigen remains unidentified. Trimming removed 10 bases from V and 7 bases from J; junction bases left unmatched: 11. Germline V gives CDR1 SEHNR, CDR2 FQNEAQ (reference sequence). The CDR3 consists of 13 residues. A universal primer site arose from template switching, and cDNA bore unique molecular identifiers. TCRdb re-derived calls from the 5' RACE reads in MiXCR, one entry per CDR3 protein. The table lists about 200,000 distinct CDR3 sequences, 6.5% to 8.5% of them singletons, with around 1.8% in the top ten. Separately, the same data were catalogued under a study of yellow fever vaccine responses in identical twins.

The sequenced material came from memory (CD45RO+) T cells sorted from blood. This sequence was found in a woman between 18 and 29 years old in good health. The rearrangement uses TRBV7-9 and TRBJ1-2, with 8 bases fitting TRBD1. In DNA form, the CDR3 reads TGTGCCACACACCGGACAGGGCGGCGTGGCTACACCTTC. Translation gives CATHRTGRRGYTF.